This is a list of T cell receptor beta chains from one sample in a study of lymphopenia after photon versus proton radiotherapy. Produced via immunoSEQ multiplex PCR; TCRdb's table is partial and in-frame only. The data contain thousands of clones, about 80% of them singletons. Sequenced material: peripheral blood, taken from a patient treated with photon-based radiotherapy. The receptors derive from a man in his thirties or forties with gastric cancer. CDR3s include the opening cysteine and the closing phenylalanine or tryptophan. The D gene is left open where the match is weak. Rows may omit the clone size; those that give it use once, few, many or a size class.

DNA	CDR3	V	J	size	D
TGTGCCACCAGCAGAGGGTTTTCTGAGCAGTACTTC	CATSRGFSEQYF	TRBV15	TRBJ2-7	NA	NA
TGTGCCAGCAGTTTTTCGAACAATCAGCCCCAGCATTTT	CASSFSNNQPQHF	TRBV28	TRBJ1-5	once	NA
TGTGCCAGCTCACCACTGGCGGGAGCCGACCAGGATACGCAGTATTTT	CASSPLAGADQDTQYF	TRBV18	TRBJ2-3	large	TRBD2
TGCGCCAGCAGCCGGGACAGGGTGACTGAAGCTTTCTTT	CASSRDRVTEAFF	TRBV10-1	TRBJ1-1	few	TRBD1
TGTGCCAGCAGTGAATTCAGGGGGCCTGAGCAGTTCTTC	CASSEFRGPEQFF	TRBV2	TRBJ2-1	NA	TRBD1
TGTGCCAGCAGCAAGGCCCCGGGTTTAGGACAGTTCTTC	CASSKAPGLGQFF	TRBV27	TRBJ2-1	NA	NA
TGTGCCAGCAGTTTGGGACAGGGATTCTCCTACGAGCAGTACTTC	CASSLGQGFSYEQYF	TRBV6-5	TRBJ2-7	NA	TRBD1
TGTGCCAGCGAGGGTAGCGGGGACCTCCAAGAGACCCAGTACTTC	CASEGSGDLQETQYF	TRBV7-8	TRBJ2-5	NA	TRBD2
TGTGCCAGCAGCTTGGATCCGGGGGCGCGATCCTACGAGCAGTACTTC	CASSLDPGARSYEQYF	TRBV5-5	TRBJ2-7	NA	NA
TGTGCCAGCAGCCCCAGATGGGATTCACCCCTCCACTTT	CASSPRWDSPLHF	TRBV27	TRBJ1-6	NA	NA
TGTGCCAGCAGCCTTCGACAGGAAAATGGCTACACCTTC	CASSLRQENGYTF	TRBV7-9	TRBJ1-2	few	NA
TGCGCCAGCAGTAGGGACATTGAGAATGAGCAGTTCTTC	CASSRDIENEQFF	TRBV10-1	TRBJ2-1	NA	NA
TGTGCCAGCAGCGTTGGCCCCAACACTGAAGCTTTCTTT	CASSVGPNTEAFF	TRBV9	TRBJ1-1	few	NA
TGTGCCAGCAGTGTGGTCGGAAACCAAGAGACCCAGTACTTC	CASSVVGNQETQYF	TRBV2	TRBJ2-5	large	NA
TGTGCCAGCAGTATTGAGGCCACCGGGGAGCTGTTTTTT	CASSIEATGELFF	TRBV2	TRBJ2-2	NA	NA
TGTGCCAGCAGTCGGACTAGCGGGCCCAACAATGAGCAGTTCTTC	CASSRTSGPNNEQFF	TRBV7-2	TRBJ2-1	NA	TRBD2
TGTGCCAGCAGCTTAGGATCGGAGTACCAAGAGACCCAGTACTTC	CASSLGSEYQETQYF	TRBV11-3	TRBJ2-5	NA	NA